These 32 T cell receptor beta chains were all obtained from the same sample, sequenced in a study of cytomegalovirus exposure and HLA in healthy donors. Primers: 60 Vbeta forward and 13 Jbeta reverse. TCRdb's table, derived via immunoSEQ multiplex PCR, lists solely in-frame clones and lacks some. The sample contains about 89,000 clones, about 83% of which appear only once. Sequencing input: PBMCs. Receptors were obtained from a female donor in good health and CMV-seropositive.

The J gene is TRBJ2-7, the V gene TRBV7-9, with 9 bases identical to TRBD2. CDR3 length: 15 residues. Germline V gene data show CDR1 as SEHNR and CDR2 as FQNEAQ (reference sequence). V lost 6 bases to trimming and J lost 4 bases; unmatched junction nucleotides: 10. CDR3 nucleotides: TGTGCCAGCAGACCGACTCTAGCGGGGATTTACGAGCAGTACTTC. It specifies CASRPTLAGIYEQYF.

The chain recombines TRBV4-2 with TRBJ1-5; D remains ambiguous. The V gene's germline CDR1 is LGHNA and CDR2 YNFKEQ. The CDR3 contains 14 residues. Trimming removed 0 bases from V and 6 bases from J, with 9 bases in between. The CDR3 nucleotides are TGTGCCAGCAGCCAAGATACAAATTCTCAGCCCCAGCATTTT. Translated: CASSQDTNSQPQHF.

The V and J genes are TRBV28 and TRBJ1-5; the D is unclear. Trimming took off 3 bases at V and 4 bases at J, with 25 bases between the two ends. CDR3 size: 19 residues. Germline V gene data show CDR1 as MDHEN and CDR2 as SYDVKM. CDR3 protein: CASSLELDQTDWRNQPQHF. The CDR3, as DNA: TGTGCCAGCAGTTTGGAGCTCGACCAGACTGACTGGAGGAATCAGCCCCAGCATTTT.

The J gene is TRBJ1-1, the V gene TRBV21-1; the table assigns TRBD1, which was not confirmed against the DNA. TRBV21-1 is noted as a pseudogene. The length of the CDR3 is 15 residues. The CDR3 spells CASRDRGSYYTEAFF. In nucleotides, the CDR3 is TGTGCCAGCAGGGACAGGGGCTCGTATTACACTGAAGCTTTCTTT.

This clone was seen a few times. The chain couples TRBV6-1 to TRBJ2-1; 10 bases map to TRBD2. J gave up 0 bases and V 4 bases, and 6 bases lay outside the gene matches. The germline CDR1 and CDR2 sequences are MNHNS and SASEGT. CDR3 size: 17 residues. The CDR3 coding sequence is TGTGCCAGCAGTGTTCAAAGCGGGGGGGGCTCCTACAATGAGCAGTTCTTC. Its protein product is CASSVQSGGGSYNEQFF.

The rearrangement links TRBV5-8 to TRBJ2-7; 9 bases match TRBD1. CDR1 and CDR2 from the germline V gene are SGHTS and YDEGEE. Trimming took 6 bases from V and 6 from J; bases not matched to a gene: 13. The CDR3 extends over 15 amino acids. The CDR3, as DNA: TGTGCCAGCACCCCTTTGGGGACAGGGTATCTCGAGCAGTACTTC. It encodes CASTPLGTGYLEQYF. The full variable domain, in which reference TRBV5-8 and TRBJ2-7 provide the parts outside the CDR3, is EAGVTQSPTHLIKTRGQQATLRCSPISGHTSVYWYQQALGLGLQFLLWYDEGEERNRGNFPPRFSGRQFPNYSSELNVNALELEDSALYLCASTPLGTGYLEQYFGPGTRLTVT.

J is TRBJ1-5 and V is TRBV2; D is undetermined. The V gene lost 7 bases and the J gene lost 3 bases, with 7 bases spanning the gap. CDR3 size: 12 residues. Germline CDR1 reads SNHLY; CDR2 reads FYNNEI. CDR3 region: CASTGDNQPQHF. The CDR3 nucleotides read TGTGCCAGCACCGGGGACAATCAGCCCCAGCATTTT.

This clone came up a few times. The gene calls are TRBV15 and TRBJ2-1; D unresolved. Germline CDR1 is LNHNV and CDR2 is YYDKDF (reference sequence). Trimming left V 5 bases short and J 1 base short, with 12 bases between. The CDR3 sequence is 15 residues long. CDR3 in amino acids: CATSSAVGSYNEQFF. The CDR3 DNA sequence: TGTGCCACCAGCTCGGCGGTCGGGTCCTACAATGAGCAGTTCTTC.

The chain combines TRBV18 with TRBJ1-4; possible D gene TRBD1, 6 bases. CDR3 length: 15 residues. Germline CDR1 KGHSH, CDR2 LQKENI. V was clipped by 2 bases and J by 7 bases, with 14 bases between them. The CDR3 spells CASSPNRAATEKLFF. The CDR3 coding sequence is TGTGCCAGCTCACCAAACAGGGCCGCGACTGAAAAACTGTTTTTT.

The CDR3 region has the DNA TGTGCCAGCAGTTTTTTTCCAGGGGGCTATGGCTACACCTTC. The encoded protein is CASSFFPGGYGYTF. The chain couples TRBV28 to TRBJ1-2; TRBD1 matches at 7 bases. Germline V gene data show CDR1 as MDHEN and CDR2 as SYDVKM. The ends lost 3 bases at V and 4 bases at J; junction bases unmatched: 5. CDR3 length: 14 residues.

There are a few counts of this clone. The chain couples TRBV6-1 to TRBJ2-4, with TRBD1 as a possible D gene (6 bases). The CDR3 is made up of 14 amino acids. Germline assignment: CDR1 MNHNS and CDR2 SASEGT. The V and J ends lost 6 bases and 2 bases respectively, with 11 bases between them. The CDR3 protein is CASRLQGSKNIQYF. DNA of the CDR3: TGTGCCAGCAGGTTACAGGGTTCCAAAAACATTCAGTACTTC.

This chain links TRBV5-4 with TRBJ2-5; 10 nucleotides line up with TRBD1. Germline V lookup: CDR1 SGHNT, CDR2 YYREEE (reference sequence). V dropped 0 bases and J dropped 4; count of bases not matched to a gene: 9. The CDR3 extends over 17 amino acids. The CDR3 bases are TGTGCCAGCAGCTTGGGCCCGGGACAGGGGTTTGGAGAGACCCAGTACTTC. Translation gives CASSLGPGQGFGETQYF.

V gene TRBV27 combines with J gene TRBJ1-5; possible D gene TRBD1, 5 bases. The germline CDR1 and CDR2 sequences are MNHEY and SMNVEV (reference sequence). This CDR3 spans 14 amino acids. V shed 7 bases and J shed 3 bases, with 13 bases lying between them. The CDR3 coding sequence is TGTGCCAGCACCCCCGCAGGGTTCAATCAGCCCCAGCATTTT. The encoded protein is CASTPAGFNQPQHF.

This clone has only a few counts. V and J are TRBV2 and TRBJ2-5, with 16 positions matching TRBD2. V gave up 4 bases and J gave up 5 bases; unmatched junction bases: 4. This CDR3 comprises 16 residues. Germline V gives CDR1 SNHLY, CDR2 FYNNEI. For the CDR3, the DNA is TGTGCCAGCAGTGGGGGACTAGCGGGAGGGCCGGAGACCCAGTACTTC. It yields the protein CASSGGLAGGPETQYF.

The V gene is TRBV10-2, the J gene TRBJ2-7, with 9 bases identical to TRBD1. Germline lookup yields CDR1 WSHSY and CDR2 SAAADI. The CDR3 covers 14 residues. With 6 bases clipped from V and 5 bases from J, the junction kept 8 bases outside the gene matches. The CDR3, as DNA: TGCGCCAGCAGGGAAACAGGGGGCCGGAACGAGCAGTACTTC. This gives the protein CASRETGGRNEQYF.

The chain links TRBV5-5 to TRBJ2-5, with TRBD1 matching 7 bases. Trimming took 4 bases from V and 5 from J; bases not matched to a gene: 8. The germline V gene encodes CDR1 SGHKS and CDR2 YYEKEE (reference sequence). The CDR3 is made up of 14 amino acids. CDR3 sequence: CASSRQGARETQYF. The CDR3 DNA is TGTGCCAGCAGCCGACAGGGTGCGCGGGAGACCCAGTACTTC.

The chain couples TRBV28 to TRBJ2-7, with 8 bases matching TRBD1. CDR1 MDHEN and CDR2 SYDVKM come from the germline V gene. The CDR3 has 16 residues. Germline trimming cut 6 bases from V and 1 base from J; bases unmatched to any gene: 11. The CDR3 nucleotides are TGTGCCAGCAGCCCTAATTGGGGACAGGCATCCTACGAGCAGTACTTC. Protein: CASSPNWGQASYEQYF.

Details on this clone: One end of the junction varies from germline; a read error may be responsible. The CDR3 nucleotides are TGTGCCAGCAGCTACGGGGGAGGCTATGGCTACCCCTTC. Protein: CASSYGGGYGYPF. V gene TRBV25-1 combines with J gene TRBJ1-2, with D maybe TRBD1 (5 bases). Germline V CDR1 and CDR2: MGHDK, SYGVNS. The CDR3 loop spans 13 amino acids.

CDR3 in amino acids: CSVLGQGGYGYTF. CDR3 DNA: TGCAGCGTTTTAGGACAGGGTGGCTATGGCTACACCTTC. This chain joins TRBV29-1 and TRBJ1-2, with 8 bases matching TRBD1. The CDR3 extends over 13 amino acids. With 5 bases clipped from V and 4 bases from J, the junction kept 6 bases outside the gene matches. The germline V gene has CDR1 SQVTM and CDR2 ANQGSEA.

This chain connects TRBV2 to TRBJ2-7, with 8 bases that match TRBD1. This CDR3 is built from 13 residues. The V gene's germline CDR1 is SNHLY and CDR2 FYNNEI. V lost 6 bases, J lost 3 bases, and 4 bases stayed unmatched. The CDR3 nucleotides are TGTGCCAGCAGGACAGGGGCGAACTACGAGCAGTACTTC. Its protein product is CASRTGANYEQYF.

The V gene is TRBV29-1, the J gene TRBJ1-5; D perhaps matches TRBD1 (6 bases). The ends were cut back, 4 bases at V and 7 bases at J, with 17 bases in the middle. In germline, CDR1 is SQVTM, CDR2 ANQGSEA. This CDR3 spans 14 amino acids. The CDR3 spells CSVVSEDRDQPQHF. Here the CDR3 DNA reads TGCAGCGTTGTTAGTGAGGACAGAGACCAGCCCCAGCATTTT.

CDR3 sequence: CASSSNFGQNQPQHF. The CDR3 region has the DNA TGTGCCAGCAGCTCTAATTTTGGACAAAATCAGCCCCAGCATTTT. The rearrangement links TRBV7-9 to TRBJ1-5, with D perhaps TRBD1 (5 bases). The V and J ends lost 4 bases and 4 bases respectively, with 14 bases between them. The CDR3 runs to 15 residues. Per germline, CDR1 SEHNR and CDR2 FQNEAQ (reference sequence).

This clone has only a few counts. V gene TRBV19 combines with J gene TRBJ1-5; 7 bases match TRBD1. The V segment lost 5 bases and the J segment 0 bases; nucleotides outside the gene matches: 4. Germline CDR1 is LNHDA and CDR2 is SQIVND (reference sequence). The CDR3 is 15 residues long. CDR3 sequence: CASSLGQLSNQPQHF. The DNA for the CDR3 is TGTGCCAGTAGTCTGGGACAGCTTAGCAATCAGCCCCAGCATTTT.

This chain uses TRBV25-1 with TRBJ1-1; 9 positions agree with TRBD1. V trimming: 6 bases; J trimming: 4 bases; junction bases outside the gene matches: 6. The germline gives CDR1 MGHDK, CDR2 SYGVNS. The length of the CDR3 is 14 residues. Here the CDR3 DNA reads TGTGCCAGCAGCCTACAGGGGGCCGTCACTGAAGCTTTCTTT. Translating gives CASSLQGAVTEAFF.

CDR3 amino acids: CASSPTDGSSYNEQFF. CDR3 in DNA: TGTGCCAGCTCACCTACCGACGGGAGCTCCTACAATGAGCAGTTCTTC. The rearrangement joins TRBV18 to TRBJ2-1, with a weak D call TRBD2 (6 bases). The CDR3 length is 16 residues. Germline V gene sequence: CDR1 KGHSH, CDR2 LQKENI. Trimming left V 3 bases short and J 0 bases short, with 12 bases between.

This chain connects TRBV2 to TRBJ1-1, with a possible D match to TRBD1 (5 bases). This CDR3 is 11 amino acids long. Trimming stripped 10 bases from V and 1 base from J, with 7 bases between. From germline, CDR1 is SNHLY and CDR2 FYNNEI. The DNA of the CDR3 is TGTGCCACTACAGGGAACACTGAAGCTTTCTTT. Its translation is CATTGNTEAFF.

This clone came up a few times. The rearrangement links TRBV6-5 to TRBJ2-5, with TRBD1 matching over 8 bases. The J call may be incorrect, as the DNA end agrees better with TRBJ2-7. This CDR3 spans 14 amino acids. Germline V gene lookup returns CDR1 MNHEY and CDR2 SVGAGI. The CDR3 here is CASSLRTGWYEQYF. CDR3 DNA: TGTGCCAGCAGTCTCCGGACAGGGTGGTACGAGCAGTACTTC.

The chain employs TRBV19 and TRBJ2-6; D call uncertain. V was clipped by 5 bases and J by 2 bases, with 10 bases between them. Germline CDR1 is LNHDA and CDR2 is SQIVND (reference sequence). The CDR3 covers 15 residues. CDR3 loop: CASSRFLTGANVLTF. The CDR3 region has the DNA TGTGCCAGTAGTCGGTTCCTAACTGGGGCCAACGTCCTGACTTTC.

The chain recombines TRBV7-9 with TRBJ1-1, with D uncertain. V lost 4 bases to trimming and J lost 8 bases, with 14 bases between them. Germline V gene data show CDR1 as SEHNR and CDR2 as FQNEAQ (reference sequence). The CDR3 loop spans 13 amino acids. The CDR3 DNA reads TGTGCCAGCAGCTCCGACTATAATCGAGAAGCTTTCTTT. Translating it yields CASSSDYNREAFF. The full variable domain, its missing parts supplied by reference TRBV7-9 and TRBJ1-1, is DTGVSQNPRHKITKRGQNVTFRCDPISEHNRLYWYRQTLGQGPEFLTYFQNEAQLEKSRLLSDRFSAERPKGSFSTLEIQRTEQGDSAMYLCASSSDYNREAFFGQGTRLTVV.

This chain links TRBV5-1 with TRBJ2-7; tentatively, D is TRBD1 (7 bases). The CDR3 runs to 13 residues. V was cut by 5 bases and J by 6 bases, with 15 bases left in between. Germline loops: CDR1 SGHRS, CDR2 YFSETQ. The CDR3: CASRGGTEGEQYF. The CDR3 DNA is TGCGCCAGCAGAGGCGGGACAGAGGGCGAGCAGTACTTC.

V usage is TRBV7-3 and J usage is TRBJ1-2; 10 nucleotides line up with TRBD1. The germline V gene has CDR1 SGHTA and CDR2 FQGTGA. V dropped 5 bases and J dropped 6; count of bases not matched to a gene: 9. The CDR3 runs to 15 residues. The DNA for the CDR3 is TGTGCCAGCAGCCCACGAGGGGGGACAGGGGATGGCTACACCTTC. Translation gives CASSPRGGTGDGYTF.

The chain joins TRBV7-2 to TRBJ1-5; 10 nucleotides line up with TRBD1. Germline CDR1 reads SGHTA; CDR2 reads FQGNSA. V was pared by 3 bases and J by 4 bases, with 6 bases of the junction left unmatched. The CDR3 extends over 16 amino acids. CDR3 region: CASSLTGTGENQPQHF. Written as DNA, the CDR3 is TGTGCCAGCAGCTTGACAGGGACAGGGGAAAATCAGCCCCAGCATTTT. Together with reference TRBV7-2 and TRBJ1-5, the CDR3 gives the full variable domain: GAGVSQSPSNKVTEKGKDVELRCDPISGHTALYWYRQSLGQGLEFLIYFQGNSAPDKSGLPSDRFSAERTGGSVSTLTIQRTQQEDSAVYLCASSLTGTGENQPQHFGDGTRLSIL.